This TCR beta chain came from a study of blood T cell repertoires in COVID-19. Study-level information: COVID-19 samples collected from the United States, Italy and Spain covered acute and convalescent phases. PBMCs, B-cell-depleted T cells, or T cells were the source of the cDNA or gDNA that made up the material.

Per the original data handling: Estimated nucleated cell counts came from reference gene primer amplification. Only in-frame clones appear in the TCRdb table, and some are missing; sequencing was by immunoSEQ multiplex PCR. The V and J calls and the clone size are those of that table, but D and trimming were determined from the DNA. Of around 190,000 clones in the sample, roughly 85% were seen once. The CDR3 has 15 amino acids. CDR1 is WNHNN, CDR2 SYGVQD, per germline (reference sequence). V lost 6 bases to trimming and J lost 5 bases, with 19 bases between them. The source material was peripheral blood. The clonotype comes from a woman between 55 and 75 years old with acute or convalescent COVID-19. The V gene is TRBV10-1, the J gene TRBJ1-2; the D is unclear. CDR3 in amino acids: CASRAGERVRYGYTF. CDR3 DNA sequence: TGCGCCAGCAGGGCCGGAGAGAGGGTTCGGTATGGCTACACCTTC.